This passage covers 29 T cell receptor beta chains from one sample sequenced in a study of regulatory T cells in long-lasting Graves disease. The sample's time point: persistent/refractory GD, antithyroid drugs over 5 years with positive TRAb. Preparation of the TCR library used RNA extracted from PBMCs. TCR beta libraries were built with iRepertoire HTBI primers and Arm-PCR of CDR3 regions. TCRdb reanalysed the multiplex PCR reads using MiXCR and keeps one entry per CDR3 protein. The table records hundreds of thousands of distinct CDR3 sequences, approximately 31% of them present only once. Source: peripheral blood mononuclear cells (PBMCs), taken when the disease was refractory, from a patient treated with antithyroid drugs. The receptors shown here come from a female donor with Graves disease.

The V gene is TRBV29-1, the J gene TRBJ2-7; TRBD1 might be the D (5 bases). The CDR3 has 12 residues. Germline assignment: CDR1 SQVTM and CDR2 ANQGSEA. V lost 2 bases and J 3 bases, leaving 8 bases between the germline ends. The CDR3 DNA sequence: TGCAGCGTTGAAAGGGGCAGCTACGAGCAGTACTTC. Translating gives CSVERGSYEQYF.

The V gene is TRBV5-1, the J gene TRBJ2-3, with TRBD2 as a possible D gene (7 bases). V was pared by 3 bases and J by 1 base, with 12 bases between. CDR3 length: 15 residues. CDR1 is SGHRS and CDR2 is YFSETQ in the germline V gene. This CDR3 is CASSSGGARTDTQYF. CDR3 in DNA: TGCGCCAGCAGCTCGGGGGGCGCCCGCACAGATACGCAGTATTTT.

In DNA form, the CDR3 reads TGTGCCAGCAGCCTACCAGTCCTAGAGACCCAGTACTTC. The encoded protein is CASSLPVLETQYF. V gene TRBV7-2 combines with J gene TRBJ2-5; D gene unclear. The CDR3 totals 13 residues. V was shortened by 5 bases and J by 4 bases, with 11 bases between the two germline ends. From germline, CDR1 is SGHTA and CDR2 FQGNSA.

Concerning this clonotype itself: A read error may be the cause here, since a much bigger clone is one base away. The gene calls are TRBV20-1 and TRBJ2-7; 8 nucleotides align to TRBD2. Germline CDR1 and CDR2: DFQATT and SNEGSKA (reference sequence). The CDR3 has 13 residues. CDR3 nucleotide sequence: TGCAATGTCGAGTTAGCGGGAAGCTACGAGCAGTACTTC. Translated: CNVELAGSYEQYF.

This clonotype was recorded a few times. V and J are TRBV12-3 or TRBV12-4 and TRBJ2-5; D gene uncertain. CDR3 length: 14 residues. V shed 6 bases and J shed 1 base, with 12 bases lying between them. In DNA, the CDR3 is TGTGCCAGCAGCCTTGACCGGATCCAAGAGACCCAGTACTTC. Translation: CASSLDRIQETQYF.

J is TRBJ2-5 and V is TRBV9; 11 nucleotides match TRBD2. This CDR3 region has 15 residues. J gave up 4 bases and V 3 bases, and 5 bases lay outside the gene matches. Per germline, CDR1 SGDLS and CDR2 YYNGEE. The CDR3 loop reads CASSAGTSGAETQYF. The CDR3 nucleotides are TGTGCCAGCAGCGCTGGGACTAGCGGAGCAGAGACCCAGTACTTC.

This chain connects TRBV11-2 to TRBJ2-7, with 15 bases that match TRBD2. Germline V gives CDR1 SGHAT, CDR2 FQNNGV. The CDR3 is made up of 17 amino acids. J was trimmed by 5 bases and V by 1 base; bases with no gene match: 6. DNA of the CDR3: TGTGCCAGCAGCTTAGGGACTAGCGGGAGGGCCGGCAACGAGCAGTACTTC. Its translation: CASSLGTSGRAGNEQYF.

This sequence joins TRBV20-1 and TRBJ1-2; the match to TRBD1 covers 7 bases. V was clipped by 4 bases and J by 4 bases; unmatched bases: 6. This CDR3 contains 13 residues. Germline-derived CDR1 and CDR2 are DFQATT and SNEGSKA (reference sequence). CDR3 loop: CSAKKTGVYGYTF. The CDR3 bases are TGCAGTGCTAAAAAAACAGGGGTCTATGGCTACACCTTC.

The J gene is TRBJ1-1, the V gene TRBV18; 8 bases match TRBD1. V trimming: 6 bases; J trimming: 4 bases; junction bases outside the gene matches: 4. This CDR3 has 13 residues. Germline V lookup: CDR1 KGHSH, CDR2 LQKENI. CDR3 amino acids: CASSRQGTTEAFF. The DNA of the CDR3 is TGTGCCAGCTCGCGACAGGGGACCACTGAAGCTTTCTTT. Supplemented by reference TRBV18 and TRBJ1-1, the full variable domain reads NAGVMQNPRHLVRRRGQEARLRCSPMKGHSHVYWYRQLPEEGLKFMVYLQKENIIDESGMPKERFSAEFPKEGPSILRIQQVVRGDSAAYFCASSRQGTTEAFFGQGTRLTVV.

DNA for the CDR3: TGTGCCAGCAGCTTAAACTCAGCCGGGGAGCTGTTTTTT. Translation: CASSLNSAGELFF. The genes are TRBV7-3 and TRBJ2-2; D is ambiguous. CDR1 and CDR2 from the germline V gene are SGHTA and FQGTGA. Trimming took off 1 base at V and 6 bases at J, with 6 bases between the two ends. CDR3 length: 13 residues.

This clonotype has just a few counts. CDR3 region: CASSEGQGRVYGYTF. The CDR3 bases are TGTGCCAGCAGCGAGGGGCAGGGGCGAGTCTATGGCTACACCTTC. The genes are TRBV9 and TRBJ1-2, with TRBD1 as a possible D gene (6 bases). The length of the CDR3 is 15 residues. V was cut by 3 bases and J by 4 bases, with 16 bases left in between. CDR1 SGDLS and CDR2 YYNGEE come from the germline V gene.

The chain joins TRBV12-3 or TRBV12-4 to TRBJ1-1; tentative D call: TRBD1 (6 bases). This CDR3 is built from 13 residues. With 8 bases removed from V and 1 base from J, the gap between germline ends came to 11 bases. CDR3 sequence reads: CASGGARNTEAFF. CDR3 in DNA: TGTGCCAGCGGGGGGGCTCGGAACACTGAAGCTTTCTTT.

As to this clonotype: A much more abundant neighbour one base away suggests this may be a read error. The chain couples TRBV2 to TRBJ1-2; a possible D gene is TRBD1 (6 bases). The CDR3 totals 15 residues. Germline V gives CDR1 SNHLY, CDR2 FYNNEI. Trimming removed 5 bases from V and 5 bases from J, with 18 bases in between. CDR3 in amino acids: CASSYREITPYGYTF. The CDR3 nucleotides are TGTGCCAGCAGTTACAGGGAAATAACACCGTATGGCTACACCTTC.

V usage is TRBV5-1 and J usage is TRBJ1-4; no firm D call. Per germline, CDR1 SGHRS and CDR2 YFSETQ. V lost 2 bases and J lost 7, with 12 bases in between. The length of the CDR3 is 14 residues. As DNA, the CDR3 is TGCGCCAGCAGCTTCCAGACCGGGCCTGAAAAACTGTTTTTT. Protein sequence: CASSFQTGPEKLFF. Full variable domain (remainder filled in from reference TRBV5-1 and TRBJ1-4): KAGVTQTPRYLIKTRGQQVTLSCSPISGHRSVSWYQQTPGQGLQFLFEYFSETQRNKGNFPGRFSGRQFSNSRSEMNVSTLELGDSALYLCASSFQTGPEKLFFGSGTQLSVL.

This chain links TRBV25-1 with TRBJ1-5; perhaps TRBD1 as D (5 bases). The germline V gene has CDR1 MGHDK and CDR2 SYGVNS. This CDR3 contains 16 residues. V lost 3 bases, J lost 5 bases, and 17 bases lay in between. The CDR3 reads CASSDSGTWVDQPQHF. For the CDR3, the DNA is TGTGCCAGCAGTGATTCGGGGACCTGGGTGGATCAGCCCCAGCATTTT.

This clonotype was observed at least ten times. The chain carries TRBV10-3 and TRBJ1-5; D call uncertain. V lost 0 bases and J lost 5, with 5 bases in between. The CDR3 runs to 13 residues. Germline V gene sequence: CDR1 ENHRY, CDR2 SYGVKD. Written as DNA, the CDR3 is TGTGCCATCAGTGAGTCTGGGGATCAGCCCCAGCATTTT. Translating it yields CAISESGDQPQHF.

This sequence joins TRBV12-3 or TRBV12-4 and TRBJ1-2; perhaps TRBD1 as D (6 bases). CDR3 length: 17 amino acids. Deletions cut 1 base from V and 4 bases from J, with 19 bases between. The CDR3 loop reads CASSLVGVRGAGYGYTF. The CDR3 DNA is TGTGCCAGCAGTTTAGTTGGTGTCAGGGGCGCTGGCTATGGCTACACCTTC.

This chain uses TRBV20-1 with TRBJ2-2; D is unresolved. The germline V gene encodes CDR1 DFQATT and CDR2 SNEGSKA (reference sequence). The CDR3 contains 14 residues. The germline V and J ends were trimmed by 5 bases and 0 bases, with 10 bases remaining between them. The CDR3 DNA reads as TGCAGTGCTGCCGGGTCGCCGAACACCGGGGAGCTGTTTTTT. Encoded protein: CSAAGSPNTGELFF.

In its sample, this clonotype was seen a few times. This chain joins TRBV10-3 and TRBJ1-5, with 7 bases fitting TRBD1. Germline values: CDR1 ENHRY, CDR2 SYGVKD. CDR3 length equals 13 residues. With 6 bases clipped from V and 7 bases from J, the junction kept 6 bases outside the gene matches. The CDR3 DNA is TGTGCCATCAGCCCAGGGGGAAGGCAGCCCCAGCATTTT. This codes for CAISPGGRQPQHF.

This clonotype was seen only a few times. The chain joins TRBV11-2 to TRBJ1-5, with D hard to call. Germline loops: CDR1 SGHAT, CDR2 FQNNGV. Trimming took off 5 bases at V and 3 bases at J, with 11 bases between the two ends. CDR3 length: 14 residues. CDR3 sequence: CASSPIGFNQPQHF. In DNA form, the CDR3 reads TGTGCCAGCAGCCCGATAGGGTTCAATCAGCCCCAGCATTTT. Complete variable domain (other parts from reference TRBV11-2 and TRBJ1-5): EAGVAQSPRYKIIEKRQSVAFWCNPISGHATLYWYQQILGQGPKLLIQFQNNGVVDDSQLPKDRFSAERLKGVDSTLKIQPAKLEDSAVYLCASSPIGFNQPQHFGDGTRLSIL.

Points on this clonotype: A read error may be the cause here, since a much bigger clone is one base away. V and J are TRBV25-1 and TRBJ1-1; possibly TRBD1 for D (5 bases). The CDR3 is made up of 14 amino acids. Germline-derived CDR1 and CDR2 are MGHDK and SYGVNS. Trimming removed 5 bases at V and 0 bases at J, with 10 bases between. This CDR3 is CASSRADMNTEAFF. The CDR3 nucleotides read TGTGCCAGCAGTAGGGCGGACATGAACACTGAAGCTTTCTTT. Drawing the rest from reference TRBV25-1 and TRBJ1-1, the complete variable domain is EADIYQTPRYLVIGTGKKITLECSQTMGHDKMYWYQQDPGMELHLIHYSYGVNSTEKGDLSSESTVSRIRTEHFPLTLESARPSHTSQYLCASSRADMNTEAFFGQGTRLTVV.

The table lists this clonotype with a few counts. This chain joins TRBV5-1 and TRBJ2-7, with 8 bases lining up with TRBD1. This CDR3 has 17 amino acids. The V segment lost 4 bases and the J segment 5 bases; nucleotides outside the gene matches: 17. The germline V gene has CDR1 SGHRS and CDR2 YFSETQ. As DNA, the CDR3 is TGCGCCAGCAGCCCCCGGACAGGGTCCGCGGGATCCCACGAGCAGTACTTC. This encodes CASSPRTGSAGSHEQYF.

In its sample, this clonotype was seen a few times. The genes are TRBV3-1 and TRBJ1-5; D possibly corresponds to TRBD1 (6 bases). The V end lost 3 bases, the J end lost 8 bases, and 11 bases lay between the germline ends. Germline values: CDR1 LGHDT, CDR2 YNNKEL (reference sequence). The CDR3 contains 13 residues. CDR3 amino acids: CASSQDPGEPQHF. CDR3 coding DNA: TGTGCCAGCAGCCAGGACCCAGGGGAGCCCCAGCATTTT.

This clonotype was seen repeatedly, ten times or more. The chain links TRBV2 to TRBJ1-1, with 7 positions matching TRBD1. The CDR3 consists of 13 residues. The germline V gene has CDR1 SNHLY and CDR2 FYNNEI. V lost 7 bases and J lost 0; bases outside the gene matches: 2. CDR3 protein: CASTGQLNTEAFF. CDR3 DNA sequence: TGTGCCAGCACGGGACAGTTGAACACTGAAGCTTTCTTT.

This clonotype came up many times. CDR3 in amino acids: CASSGKGNSPLHF. DNA of the CDR3: TGTGCCAGCAGTGGGAAAGGGAATTCACCCCTCCACTTT. The chain uses TRBV12-3 or TRBV12-4 and TRBJ1-6; D ambiguous. The CDR3 sequence is 13 residues long. Trimming removed 5 bases at V and 7 bases at J, with 9 bases between.

This clonotype came up a few times. The chain recombines TRBV10-3 with TRBJ2-5; perhaps TRBD2 as D (6 bases). The germline V gene has CDR1 ENHRY and CDR2 SYGVKD. The CDR3 extends over 13 amino acids. V lost 5 bases and J lost 2, with 9 bases in between. CDR3 region: CAISPSEQETQYF. The DNA of the CDR3 is TGTGCCATCAGTCCTAGCGAACAAGAGACCCAGTACTTC.

This clonotype was counted many times. The genes are TRBV12-3 or TRBV12-4 and TRBJ1-6; D may be TRBD1 (6 bases). The V and J ends lost 7 bases and 0 bases respectively, with 16 bases between them. The CDR3 covers 17 residues. CDR3 residues: CASTQRTGSSYNSPLHF. CDR3 nucleotides: TGTGCCAGCACCCAACGTACAGGGAGCTCCTATAATTCACCCCTCCACTTT.

The chain is built from TRBV2 and TRBJ2-3; 7 bases are shared with TRBD2. Unmatched junction bases numbered 6, after V lost 3 bases and J lost 0 bases. The CDR3 totals 16 residues. Looked up from germline, CDR1 is SNHLY and CDR2 is FYNNEI. CDR3 in amino acids: CASSDPTSDSTDTQYF. CDR3 DNA: TGTGCCAGCAGTGACCCTACTAGCGACAGCACAGATACGCAGTATTTT.

This sequence joins TRBV12-3 or TRBV12-4 and TRBJ1-4, with a possible D match to TRBD1 (6 bases). V lost 1 base and J lost 8, with 14 bases in between. The length of the CDR3 is 15 residues. Here the CDR3 DNA reads TGTGCCAGCAGTTTAGGAGGGGGGTTCTGGGAAAAACTGTTTTTT. Residues: CASSLGGGFWEKLFF.